The present entry profiles one T cell receptor beta chain with its context. Its antigen is undetermined. This entry comes from a study of a mutant IDH1 vaccine in newly diagnosed glioma. CDR3 length equals 21 residues. V gave up 0 bases and J gave up 0 bases; unmatched junction bases: 10. The V gene's germline CDR1 is SGHRS and CDR2 YFSETQ. Time point described: baseline, week 1 (first vaccination visit). The treatment is: pre-vaccination baseline after standard-of-care therapy. Study results and limitations: Pseudoprogression looked unconnected to shifts in top peripheral T cell clonotypes.

Produced via immunoSEQ multiplex PCR; TCRdb's table is partial and in-frame only. The data contain more than 20,000 clones, approximately 89% of them seen just once; the ten biggest clones take up around 10%. This chain connects TRBV5-1 to TRBJ2-1; 15 positions match TRBD2. The sequenced sample was PBMCs, obtained from a glioma patient treated with radiotherapy, temozolomide or both. This sequence originates from a man aged 25 to 40 with glioma. The CDR3 DNA reads TGCGCCAGCAGCTTGGGATCCGGGACTAGCGGGAGGACCCACTCCTACAATGAGCAGTTCTTC. It specifies CASSLGSGTSGRTHSYNEQFF.